A selection of T cell receptor beta chains follows, all from one sample in a study of blood T cell repertoires in COVID-19. Sequenced by immunoSEQ multiplex PCR; TCRdb stores in-frame clones only, minus some. The data show just over 650,000 clones, around 90% seen once. The sequenced material came from peripheral blood. These receptors were taken from a woman aged 18 to 35 with acute or convalescent COVID-19. CDR3s include the opening cysteine and the closing phenylalanine or tryptophan. The order of the fields is V gene, CDR3 length, clone size, D gene, J gene, CDR3 DNA, CDR3 protein. A D gene is named only where the DNA matches it firmly. Clone size is given for some rows only: seen once, a few or many times, or a class if the clone is expanded.

v_call: TRBV5-1
cdr3_length: 15
clone_size: -
d_call: TRBD2
j_call: TRBJ2-1
cdr3_nt: TGCGCCAGCGCCGGAGGGGCTAGCGGGCGCGATGAGCAGTTCTTC
cdr3_aa: CASAGGASGRDEQFF

v_call: TRBV7-8
cdr3_length: 16
clone_size: -
d_call: -
j_call: TRBJ1-2
cdr3_nt: TGTGCCAGCAGCTTAGGGGCGGGACTCCAAGGAGGTGGCTACACCTTC
cdr3_aa: CASSLGAGLQGGGYTF

v_call: TRBV7-2
cdr3_length: 15
clone_size: once
d_call: -
j_call: TRBJ2-7
cdr3_nt: TGTGCCAGCAGCTTAGATGGCGGTAGCTCCTACGAGCAGTACTTC
cdr3_aa: CASSLDGGSSYEQYF

v_call: TRBV5-6
cdr3_length: 15
clone_size: -
d_call: -
j_call: TRBJ2-7
cdr3_nt: TGTGCCAGCAGCTTTGTGGACAGAGGGGTGAAAGAGCAGTACTTC
cdr3_aa: CASSFVDRGVKEQYF

v_call: TRBV21-1
cdr3_length: 16
clone_size: -
d_call: -
j_call: TRBJ2-3
cdr3_nt: TGTGCCAGCAGCCTTAAGGGGACTCCATCCACAGATACGCAGTATTTT
cdr3_aa: CASSLKGTPSTDTQYF

v_call: TRBV19
cdr3_length: 14
clone_size: -
d_call: -
j_call: TRBJ1-1
cdr3_nt: TGTGCCAGTAGTATAGTCCGGAGGGACACTGAAGCTTTCTTT
cdr3_aa: CASSIVRRDTEAFF

v_call: TRBV20-1
cdr3_length: 10
clone_size: -
d_call: -
j_call: TRBJ1-2
cdr3_nt: TGCAGTGCTACCAGGGTTACGAACACCTTC
cdr3_aa: CSATRVTNTF

v_call: TRBV30
cdr3_length: 14
clone_size: -
d_call: TRBD2
j_call: TRBJ2-7
cdr3_nt: TGTGCCTGGAGTGGCGGGGGAAGCTCCTACGAGCAGTACTTC
cdr3_aa: CAWSGGGSSYEQYF

v_call: TRBV4-2
cdr3_length: 12
clone_size: few
d_call: -
j_call: TRBJ2-7
cdr3_nt: TGTGCCAGCAGCCCCGACATCTACGAGCAGTACTTC
cdr3_aa: CASSPDIYEQYF

v_call: TRBV14
cdr3_length: 14
clone_size: once
d_call: -
j_call: TRBJ2-1
cdr3_nt: TGTGCCAGCAGCCAAGATCTTGTTGGCTATGAGCAGTTCTTC
cdr3_aa: CASSQDLVGYEQFF

v_call: TRBV11-3
cdr3_length: 14
clone_size: -
d_call: TRBD1
j_call: TRBJ2-2
cdr3_nt: TGTGCCAGCAGCCGAGACAGGGTCGCCGGGGAGCTGTTTTTT
cdr3_aa: CASSRDRVAGELFF

v_call: TRBV24-1
cdr3_length: 14
clone_size: -
d_call: -
j_call: TRBJ2-2
cdr3_nt: TGTGCCACCAGTCGGGGACTGAACACCGGGGAGCTGTTTTTT
cdr3_aa: CATSRGLNTGELFF

v_call: TRBV6-5
cdr3_length: 13
clone_size: once
d_call: -
j_call: TRBJ1-2
cdr3_nt: TGTGCCAGCAGCGCAGGATCTAACTATGGCTACACCTTC
cdr3_aa: CASSAGSNYGYTF

v_call: TRBV29-1
cdr3_length: 15
clone_size: -
d_call: TRBD1
j_call: TRBJ1-2
cdr3_nt: TGCAGCGTTGAAGGCAGACAGGGCACAAACTATGGCTACACCTTC
cdr3_aa: CSVEGRQGTNYGYTF

v_call: TRBV5-5
cdr3_length: 13
clone_size: -
d_call: -
j_call: TRBJ1-4
cdr3_nt: TGTGCCAGCAGCCCGGGGGGTTCTGAAAAACTGTTTTTT
cdr3_aa: CASSPGGSEKLFF

v_call: TRBV5-4
cdr3_length: 13
clone_size: -
d_call: -
j_call: TRBJ1-2
cdr3_nt: TGTGCCAGCAGCCCTGACATTAACTATGGCTACACCTTC
cdr3_aa: CASSPDINYGYTF